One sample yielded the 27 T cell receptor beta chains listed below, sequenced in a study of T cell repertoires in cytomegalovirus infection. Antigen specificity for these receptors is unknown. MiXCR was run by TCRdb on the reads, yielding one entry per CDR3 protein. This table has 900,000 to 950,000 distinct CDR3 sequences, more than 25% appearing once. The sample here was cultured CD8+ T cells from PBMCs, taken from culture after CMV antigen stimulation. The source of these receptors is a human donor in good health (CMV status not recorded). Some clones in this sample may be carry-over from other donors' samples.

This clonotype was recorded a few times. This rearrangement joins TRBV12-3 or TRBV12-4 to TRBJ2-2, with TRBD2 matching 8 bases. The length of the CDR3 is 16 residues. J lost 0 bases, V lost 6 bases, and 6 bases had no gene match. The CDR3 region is CASSPSGGPNTGELFF. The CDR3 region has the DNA TGTGCCAGCAGCCCAAGCGGGGGCCCGAACACCGGGGAGCTGTTTTTT.

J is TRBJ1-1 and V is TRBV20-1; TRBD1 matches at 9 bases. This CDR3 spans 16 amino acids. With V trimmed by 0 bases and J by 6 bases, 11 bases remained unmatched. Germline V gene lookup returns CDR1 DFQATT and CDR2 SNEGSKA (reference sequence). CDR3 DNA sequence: TGCAGTGCTAGAGAGACAGGGGGTGGTATTTTCGCTGAAGCTTTCTTT. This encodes CSARETGGGIFAEAFF.

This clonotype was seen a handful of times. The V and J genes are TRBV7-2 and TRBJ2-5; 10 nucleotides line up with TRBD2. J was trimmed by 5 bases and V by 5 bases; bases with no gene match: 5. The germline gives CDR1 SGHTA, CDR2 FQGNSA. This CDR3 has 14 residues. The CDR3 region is CASSPSGGDETQYF. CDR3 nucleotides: TGTGCCAGCAGCCCTAGCGGGGGAGACGAGACCCAGTACTTC. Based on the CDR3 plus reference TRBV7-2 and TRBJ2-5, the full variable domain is GAGVSQSPSNKVTEKGKDVELRCDPISGHTALYWYRQSLGQGLEFLIYFQGNSAPDKSGLPSDRFSAERTGGSVSTLTIQRTQQEDSAVYLCASSPSGGDETQYFGPGTRLLVL.

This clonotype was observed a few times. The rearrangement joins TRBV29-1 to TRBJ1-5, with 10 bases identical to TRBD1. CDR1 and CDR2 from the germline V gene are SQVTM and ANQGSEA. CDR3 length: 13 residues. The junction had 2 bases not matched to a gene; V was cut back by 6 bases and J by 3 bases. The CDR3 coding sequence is TGCAGCGTAGGGACAGGGGACAATCAGCCCCAGCATTTT. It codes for CSVGTGDNQPQHF. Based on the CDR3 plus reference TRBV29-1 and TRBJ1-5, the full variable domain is SAVISQKPSRDICQRGTSLTIQCQVDSQVTMMFWYRQQPGQSLTLIATANQGSEATYESGFVIDKFPISRPNLTFSTLTVSNMSPEDSSIYLCSVGTGDNQPQHFGDGTRLSIL.

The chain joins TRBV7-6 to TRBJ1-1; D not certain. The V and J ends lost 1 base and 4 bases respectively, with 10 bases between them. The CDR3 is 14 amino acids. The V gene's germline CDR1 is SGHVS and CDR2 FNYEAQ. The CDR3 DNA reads TGTGCCAGCAGCTTAGGGTCCTTGGGCACTGAAGCTTTCTTT. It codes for CASSLGSLGTEAFF.

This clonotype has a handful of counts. The CDR3: CASSHPGQGHNEQFF. In DNA, the CDR3 is TGCGCCAGCAGCCATCCGGGACAGGGTCACAATGAGCAGTTCTTC. The genes are TRBV4-1 and TRBJ2-1; 9 positions agree with TRBD1. The CDR3 is 15 amino acids. J gave up 5 bases and V 3 bases, and 5 bases lay outside the gene matches. The germline CDR1 and CDR2 sequences are MGHRA and YSYEKL.

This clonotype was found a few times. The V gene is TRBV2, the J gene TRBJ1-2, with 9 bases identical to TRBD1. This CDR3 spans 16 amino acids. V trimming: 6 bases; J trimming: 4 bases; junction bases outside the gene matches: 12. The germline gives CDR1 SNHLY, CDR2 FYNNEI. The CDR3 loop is CASRRTGAGTGYGYTF. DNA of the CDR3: TGTGCCAGCAGGAGGACAGGGGCCGGGACGGGCTATGGCTACACCTTC. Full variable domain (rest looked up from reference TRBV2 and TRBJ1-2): EPEVTQTPSHQVTQMGQEVILRCVPISNHLYFYWYRQILGQKVEFLVSFYNNEISEKSEIFDDQFSVERPDGSNFTLKIRSTKLEDSAMYFCASRRTGAGTGYGYTFGSGTRLTVV.

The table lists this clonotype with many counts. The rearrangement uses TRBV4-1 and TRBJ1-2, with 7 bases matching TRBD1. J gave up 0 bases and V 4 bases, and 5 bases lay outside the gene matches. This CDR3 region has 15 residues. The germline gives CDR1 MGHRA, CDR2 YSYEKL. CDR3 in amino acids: CASSLRTGANYGYTF. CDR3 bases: TGCGCCAGCAGCCTTAGGACAGGAGCTAACTATGGCTACACCTTC.

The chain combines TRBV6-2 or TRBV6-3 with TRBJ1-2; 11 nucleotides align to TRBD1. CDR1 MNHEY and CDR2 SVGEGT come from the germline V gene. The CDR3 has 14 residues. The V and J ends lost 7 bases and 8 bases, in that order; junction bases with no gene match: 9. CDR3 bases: TGTGCCAGCACCTGGACAGGGGGCTCGGGAGGCTACACCTTC. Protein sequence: CASTWTGGSGGYTF.

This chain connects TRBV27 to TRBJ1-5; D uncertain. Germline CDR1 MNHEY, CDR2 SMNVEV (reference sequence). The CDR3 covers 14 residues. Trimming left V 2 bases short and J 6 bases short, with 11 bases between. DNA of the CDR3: TGTGCCAGCAGTTTAATCCTAGGAGGTCAGCCCCAGCATTTT. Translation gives CASSLILGGQPQHF.

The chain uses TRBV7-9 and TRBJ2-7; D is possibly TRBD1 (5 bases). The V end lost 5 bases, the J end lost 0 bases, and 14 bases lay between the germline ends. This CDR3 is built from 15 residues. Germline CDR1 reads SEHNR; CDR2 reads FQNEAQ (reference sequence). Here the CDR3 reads CASSRRQQRSYEQYV. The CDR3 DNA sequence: TGTGCCAGCAGCCGCAGACAGCAACGCTCCTACGAGCAGTACGTC.

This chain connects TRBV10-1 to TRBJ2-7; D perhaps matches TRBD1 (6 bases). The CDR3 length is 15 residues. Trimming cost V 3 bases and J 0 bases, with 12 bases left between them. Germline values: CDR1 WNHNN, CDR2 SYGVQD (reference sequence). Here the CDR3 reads CASSDQGTTSYEQYF. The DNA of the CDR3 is TGCGCCAGCAGTGATCAGGGGACAACCTCCTACGAGCAGTACTTC.

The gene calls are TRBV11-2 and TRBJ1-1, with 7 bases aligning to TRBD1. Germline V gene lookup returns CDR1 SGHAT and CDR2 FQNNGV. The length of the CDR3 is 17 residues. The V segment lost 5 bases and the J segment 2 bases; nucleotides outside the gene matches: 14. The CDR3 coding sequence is TGTGCCAGCAGCCCAACCATTTCGACAGGGAGTAACACTGAAGCTTTCTTT. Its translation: CASSPTISTGSNTEAFF.

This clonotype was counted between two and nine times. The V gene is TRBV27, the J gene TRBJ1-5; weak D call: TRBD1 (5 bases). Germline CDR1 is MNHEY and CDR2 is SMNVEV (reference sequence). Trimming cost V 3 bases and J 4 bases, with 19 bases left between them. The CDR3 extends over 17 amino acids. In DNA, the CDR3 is TGTGCCAGCAGTTTTTTTCCCGGCGGGGGGGAAAATCAGCCCCAGCATTTT. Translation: CASSFFPGGGENQPQHF.

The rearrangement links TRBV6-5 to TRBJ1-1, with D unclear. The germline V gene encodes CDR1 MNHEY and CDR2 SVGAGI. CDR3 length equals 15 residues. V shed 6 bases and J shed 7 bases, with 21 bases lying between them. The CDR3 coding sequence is TGTGCCAGCAGCCCCAACGCTTTCTCAGGAAATGAAGCTTTCTTT. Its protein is CASSPNAFSGNEAFF.

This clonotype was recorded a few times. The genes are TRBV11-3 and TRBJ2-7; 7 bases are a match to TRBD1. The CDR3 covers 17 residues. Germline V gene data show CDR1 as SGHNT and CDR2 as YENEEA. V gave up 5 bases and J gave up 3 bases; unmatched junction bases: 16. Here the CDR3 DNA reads TGTGCCAGCAGCCCCAGACCCGAGCAGGGGGATGGCTACGAGCAGTACTTC. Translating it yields CASSPRPEQGDGYEQYF.

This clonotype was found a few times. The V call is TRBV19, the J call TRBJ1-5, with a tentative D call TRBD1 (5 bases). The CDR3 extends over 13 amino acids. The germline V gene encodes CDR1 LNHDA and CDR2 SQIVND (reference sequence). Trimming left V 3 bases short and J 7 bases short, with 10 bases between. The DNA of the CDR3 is TGTGCCAGTAGTATTTCAGGGTGGCAGCCCCAGCATTTT. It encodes CASSISGWQPQHF.

CDR3 sequence reads: CASTQQPMNTEAFF. In DNA form, the CDR3 reads TGCGCCAGCACGCAACAGCCGATGAACACTGAAGCTTTCTTT. The chain has TRBV10-2 and TRBJ1-1; D unresolved. Looked up from germline, CDR1 is WSHSY and CDR2 is SAAADI. The CDR3 totals 14 residues. V was pared by 7 bases and J by 0 bases, with 12 bases between.

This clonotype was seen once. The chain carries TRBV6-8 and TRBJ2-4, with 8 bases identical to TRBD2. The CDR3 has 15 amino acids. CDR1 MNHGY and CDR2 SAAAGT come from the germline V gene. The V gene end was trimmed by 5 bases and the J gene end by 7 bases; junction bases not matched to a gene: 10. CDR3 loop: CASSAFRGGDNIQYF. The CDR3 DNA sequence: TGTGCCAGCAGTGCCTTTCGGGGGGGGGACAACATTCAGTACTTC.

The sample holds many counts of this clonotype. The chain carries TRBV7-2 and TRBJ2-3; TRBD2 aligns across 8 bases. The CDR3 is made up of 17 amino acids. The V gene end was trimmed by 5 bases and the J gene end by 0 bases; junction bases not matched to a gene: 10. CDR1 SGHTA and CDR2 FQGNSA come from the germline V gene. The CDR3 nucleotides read TGTGCCAGCAGCACCTACGCGGGGGGACCTAGCACAGATACGCAGTATTTT. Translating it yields CASSTYAGGPSTDTQYF.

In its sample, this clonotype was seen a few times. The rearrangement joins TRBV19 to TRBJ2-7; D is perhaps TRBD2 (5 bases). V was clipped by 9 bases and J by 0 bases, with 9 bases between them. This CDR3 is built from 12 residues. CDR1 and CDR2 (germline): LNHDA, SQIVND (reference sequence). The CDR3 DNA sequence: TGTGCCAGCGAGGGAAACTCCTACGAGCAGTACTTC. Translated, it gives CASEGNSYEQYF.

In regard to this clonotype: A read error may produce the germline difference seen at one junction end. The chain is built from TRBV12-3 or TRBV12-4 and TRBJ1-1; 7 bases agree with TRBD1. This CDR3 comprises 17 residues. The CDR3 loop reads CASSPGQGVMWNAEAFF. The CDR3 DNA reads TGTGCCAGCAGTCCGGGGCAGGGGGTAATGTGGAACGCTGAAGCTTTCTTT.

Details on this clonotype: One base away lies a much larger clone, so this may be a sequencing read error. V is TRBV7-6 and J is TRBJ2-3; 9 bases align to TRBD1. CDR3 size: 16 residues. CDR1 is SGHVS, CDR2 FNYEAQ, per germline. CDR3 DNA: TGTGTCAGCAGCTCATCACAGGGGGCCGGGACAGATACGCAGTATTTT. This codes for CVSSSSQGAGTDTQYF.

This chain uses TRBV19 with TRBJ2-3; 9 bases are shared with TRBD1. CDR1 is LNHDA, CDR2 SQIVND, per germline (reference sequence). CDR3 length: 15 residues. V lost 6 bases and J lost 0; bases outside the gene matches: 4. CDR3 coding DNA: TGTGCCAGTAGATGGGGACAGGGTAGCACAGATACGCAGTATTTT. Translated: CASRWGQGSTDTQYF.

This CDR3 is CASSLATGRNTEAFF. The CDR3 nucleotides read TGTGCCAGCAGCTTAGCCACGGGGCGGAACACTGAAGCTTTCTTT. The chain is built from TRBV11-1 and TRBJ1-1, with TRBD1 as a possible D gene (5 bases). There are 15 residues in the CDR3. V was shortened by 0 bases and J by 1 base, with 9 bases between the two germline ends. The germline V gene encodes CDR1 SGHAT and CDR2 FQDESV (reference sequence).

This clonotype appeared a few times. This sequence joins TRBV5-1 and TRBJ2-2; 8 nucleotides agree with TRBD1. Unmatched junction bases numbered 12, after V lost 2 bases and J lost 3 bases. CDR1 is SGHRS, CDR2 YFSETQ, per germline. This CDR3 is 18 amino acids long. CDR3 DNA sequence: TGCGCCAGCAGCTTCCTCAAACACAGGGGGAATGACACCGGGGAGCTGTTTTTT. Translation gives CASSFLKHRGNDTGELFF.

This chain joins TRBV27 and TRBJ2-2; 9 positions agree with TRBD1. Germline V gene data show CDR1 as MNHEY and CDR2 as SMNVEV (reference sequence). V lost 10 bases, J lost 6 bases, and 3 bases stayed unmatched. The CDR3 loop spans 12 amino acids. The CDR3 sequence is CAIRQGAGELFF. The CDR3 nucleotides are TGTGCCATCCGACAGGGGGCCGGGGAGCTGTTTTTT.